The next 20 T cell receptor beta chains were all read from a single sample in a study of T-cell reconstitution after alpha-beta-depleted transplantation in children. Unique molecular identifiers were built into the TCRbeta library. MiXCR, applied by TCRdb to the PCR reads, yields one record per CDR3 protein. Counted here are hundreds of thousands of distinct CDR3 sequences, around 10% occurring once; the ten biggest clones make up around a quarter. The specimen was peripheral blood, collected 180 days after TCRalphabeta/CD19-depleted stem cell transplant. The receptor source for this set is a male patient aged 2 to 9 who had a stem cell transplant for chronic granulomatous disease, so the T cells may come from the graft donor.

This clonotype occurred many times. This chain connects TRBV6-5 to TRBJ2-7, with TRBD2 identical over 8 bases. The ends lost 2 bases at V and 2 bases at J; junction bases unmatched: 8. In germline, CDR1 is MNHEY, CDR2 SVGAGI. The CDR3 totals 16 residues. The CDR3 DNA sequence: TGTGCCAGCAGTTACGATCCAAGCGGGAGTGCCTACGAGCAGTACTTC. It is translated as CASSYDPSGSAYEQYF.

In its sample, this clonotype was seen many times. This sequence joins TRBV6-5 and TRBJ2-3; 15 bases fit TRBD2. This CDR3 comprises 16 residues. Unmatched junction bases numbered 2, after V lost 4 bases and J lost 3 bases. From germline, CDR1 is MNHEY and CDR2 SVGAGI. CDR3 sequence reads: CASSSGTSGGTDTQYF. In nucleotides, the CDR3 is TGTGCCAGCAGTTCGGGGACTAGCGGGGGGACAGATACGCAGTATTTT.

This clonotype was seen only a few times. This chain uses TRBV9 with TRBJ2-3; 7 bases align to TRBD1. Germline CDR1 SGDLS, CDR2 YYNGEE. This CDR3 has 16 residues. V was pared by 4 bases and J by 0 bases, with 8 bases of the junction left unmatched. The CDR3 spells CASSLRQGFSTDTQYF. In nucleotides, the CDR3 is TGTGCCAGCAGCTTACGACAGGGCTTTAGCACAGATACGCAGTATTTT. The variable domain in full, with the rest retrieved from reference TRBV9 and TRBJ2-3, is DSGVTQTPKHLITATGQRVTLRCSPRSGDLSVYWYQQSLDQGLQFLIQYYNGEERAKGNILERFSAQQFPDLHSELNLSSLELGDSALYFCASSLRQGFSTDTQYFGPGTRLTVL.

This clonotype was observed at least ten times. The chain couples TRBV3-1 to TRBJ2-3, with unresolved D. V was clipped by 0 bases and J by 1 base, with 8 bases between them. The CDR3 is made up of 15 amino acids. CDR1 and CDR2 (germline): LGHDT, YNNKEL (reference sequence). In DNA, the CDR3 is TGTGCCAGCAGCCAAGATTGGATCGGCACAGATACGCAGTATTTT. It yields the protein CASSQDWIGTDTQYF.

About this clonotype: At one end the junction does not follow the germline gene, possibly because of a read error. V is TRBV7-6 and J is TRBJ2-1; 8 nucleotides agree with TRBD2. CDR1 SGHVS and CDR2 FNYEAQ come from the germline V gene. This CDR3 comprises 16 residues. CDR3 nucleotides: TGTGCCAGCAGCTTAGGACTAGCGAGCTCCCACAATGAGCAGTTCTTC. It translates to CASSLGLASSHNEQFF.

This clonotype has a count of ten or more. No conserved phenylalanine or tryptophan ends this CDR3, so it is likely a read error. It is unclear where the CDR3 begins or ends on the DNA, so no DNA is shown, and the CDR3 is as TCRdb lists it. The rearrangement uses TRBV28 and TRBJ2-7; TRBD2 was called by the table and not checked on the DNA. A total of 11 residues make up the CDR3, ends included. Germline CDR1 and CDR2: MDHEN and SYDVKM. The CDR3 sequence is CASSSISPPNY.

This clonotype was picked up many times. This chain joins TRBV4-3 and TRBJ2-2; D is possibly TRBD2 (5 bases). V lost 4 bases to trimming and J lost 1 base, with 13 bases between them. This CDR3 comprises 16 residues. Germline values: CDR1 LGHNA, CDR2 YSLEER. The CDR3 is CASSLQAAMNTGELFF. CDR3 nucleotides: TGCGCCAGCAGCCTCCAAGCGGCAATGAACACCGGGGAGCTGTTTTTT.

This clonotype was observed at least ten times. The chain couples TRBV4-2 to TRBJ2-1, with D possibly matching TRBD2 (5 bases). V was shortened by 1 base and J by 9 bases, with 16 bases between the two germline ends. Germline V CDR1 and CDR2: LGHNA, YNFKEQ. CDR3 size: 15 residues. DNA for the CDR3: TGTGCCAGCAGCCAAGGTACTAGGCCCCCCCCTGAGCAGTTCTTC. Its translation: CASSQGTRPPPEQFF.

This clonotype was picked up many times. This chain uses TRBV20-1 with TRBJ2-2, with 10 bases that match TRBD1. J was trimmed by 6 bases and V by 5 bases; bases with no gene match: 0. The CDR3 has 12 residues. The germline CDR1 and CDR2 sequences are DFQATT and SNEGSKA (reference sequence). This CDR3 is CSAGTGAGELFF. DNA of the CDR3: TGCAGTGCTGGGACAGGGGCCGGGGAGCTGTTTTTT.

This clonotype was detected only a few times. The chain couples TRBV5-5 to TRBJ2-7; 7 positions match TRBD1. The germline V gene has CDR1 SGHKS and CDR2 YYEKEE (reference sequence). V lost 4 bases and J lost 3; bases outside the gene matches: 7. This CDR3 has 14 residues. CDR3 loop: CASSRPTGFYEQYF. The CDR3 nucleotides read TGTGCCAGCAGCCGACCGACAGGGTTCTACGAGCAGTACTTC.

This clonotype was detected many times. The CDR3 DNA follows: TGTGCCAGCAGCTTAGCGAGGGCAGGGCGAGGCGGGAGGACCTACGAGCAGTACTTC. Encoded protein: CASSLARAGRGGRTYEQYF. This chain connects TRBV7-6 to TRBJ2-7; TRBD2 aligns across 8 bases. CDR3 length equals 19 residues. CDR1 is SGHVS, CDR2 FNYEAQ, per germline. J gave up 2 bases and V 0 bases, and 15 bases lay outside the gene matches.

This clonotype was detected many times. The V gene is TRBV2, the J gene TRBJ2-5, with 8 positions matching TRBD1. CDR3 length: 14 amino acids. V was pared by 6 bases and J by 5 bases, with 8 bases of the junction left unmatched. CDR1 SNHLY and CDR2 FYNNEI come from the germline V gene. The CDR3 nucleotides read TGTGCCAGCAGAGAGGACAGGGCCCGGGAGACCCAGTACTTC. This encodes CASREDRARETQYF.

In this sample, this clonotype turned up many times. The chain is built from TRBV20-1 and TRBJ1-1; 8 bases are a match to TRBD1. Germline assignment: CDR1 DFQATT and CDR2 SNEGSKA (reference sequence). The CDR3 consists of 15 residues. V was pared by 0 bases and J by 1 base, with 4 bases of the junction left unmatched. The CDR3: CSARDGTGGNTEAFF. The CDR3 DNA reads as TGCAGTGCTAGAGATGGTACAGGGGGGAACACTGAAGCTTTCTTT.

This clonotype occurred many times. The V call is TRBV7-2, the J call TRBJ2-3; 8 bases fit TRBD2. This CDR3 is 16 amino acids long. Germline loops: CDR1 SGHTA, CDR2 FQGNSA. J gave up 2 bases and V 5 bases, and 9 bases lay outside the gene matches. The CDR3 protein is CASSRTSGAYTDTQYF. CDR3 coding DNA: TGTGCCAGCAGCCGTACTAGCGGAGCATACACAGATACGCAGTATTTT.

In its sample, this clonotype was seen many times. The chain recombines TRBV12-3 or TRBV12-4 with TRBJ1-3; no clear D. This CDR3 is 14 amino acids long. V gave up 8 bases and J gave up 0 bases, with 11 bases separating them. DNA of the CDR3: TGTGCCAGCGGCGTCAAAAGCTCTGGAAACACCATATATTTT. As protein: CASGVKSSGNTIYF.

This clonotype was detected only a few times. V usage is TRBV6-1 and J usage is TRBJ2-1, with D tentatively TRBD2 (7 bases). Trimming took off 7 bases at V and 12 bases at J, with 25 bases between the two ends. CDR3 length: 15 residues. CDR1 is MNHNS, CDR2 SASEGT, per germline. CDR3 in DNA: TGTGCCAGCACCAGGGGTTCGAGCGGGGCCGGCCGGCAGTTCTTC. Its protein is CASTRGSSGAGRQFF.

This clonotype was counted at least ten times. The chain employs TRBV18 and TRBJ2-7, with D perhaps matching TRBD2 (5 bases). CDR3 length: 15 amino acids. The V end lost 5 bases, the J end lost 7 bases, and 21 bases lay between the germline ends. Germline values: CDR1 KGHSH, CDR2 LQKENI. The CDR3 bases are TGTGCCAGCTCAGCGCTCCGGGATAAGAATAAAGAGCAGTACTTC. The encoded protein is CASSALRDKNKEQYF.

This clonotype was detected many times. This chain links TRBV12-3 or TRBV12-4 with TRBJ2-5, with 8 bases matching TRBD1. The junction had 7 bases not matched to a gene; V was cut back by 5 bases and J by 2 bases. CDR3 size: 15 residues. The CDR3 spells CASSRGQAKQETQYF. The CDR3, as DNA: TGTGCCAGCAGTCGGGGACAGGCTAAACAAGAGACCCAGTACTTC.

This chain uses TRBV11-2 with TRBJ1-1, with D uncertain. This CDR3 has 15 residues. Germline V lookup: CDR1 SGHAT, CDR2 FQNNGV. Trimming took off 5 bases at V and 1 base at J, with 14 bases between the two ends. The CDR3 is CASSLGINKNTEAFF. In DNA form, the CDR3 reads TGTGCCAGCAGCCTAGGGATAAACAAGAACACTGAAGCTTTCTTT.

This clonotype was counted ten times or more. The V and J genes are TRBV12-3 or TRBV12-4 and TRBJ1-2, with 7 bases fitting TRBD1. This CDR3 has 16 residues. V shed 3 bases and J 2 bases; nucleotides not matched to a gene: 9. The CDR3 DNA sequence: TGTGCCAGCAGTTTTTTGGCGGCGGACAGGAACTATGGCTACACCTTC. It codes for CASSFLAADRNYGYTF.